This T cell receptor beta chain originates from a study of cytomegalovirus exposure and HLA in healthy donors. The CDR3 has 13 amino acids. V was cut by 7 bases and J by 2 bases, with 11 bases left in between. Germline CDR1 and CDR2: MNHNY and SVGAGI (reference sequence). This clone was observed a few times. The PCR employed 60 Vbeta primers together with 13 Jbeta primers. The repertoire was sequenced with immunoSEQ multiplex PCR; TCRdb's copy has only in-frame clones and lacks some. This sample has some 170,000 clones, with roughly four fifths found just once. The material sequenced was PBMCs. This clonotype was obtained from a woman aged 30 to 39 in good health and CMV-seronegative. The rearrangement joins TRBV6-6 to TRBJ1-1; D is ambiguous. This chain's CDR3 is CASNQVFNTEAFF. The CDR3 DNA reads TGTGCCAGCAATCAGGTTTTTAACACTGAAGCTTTCTTT.